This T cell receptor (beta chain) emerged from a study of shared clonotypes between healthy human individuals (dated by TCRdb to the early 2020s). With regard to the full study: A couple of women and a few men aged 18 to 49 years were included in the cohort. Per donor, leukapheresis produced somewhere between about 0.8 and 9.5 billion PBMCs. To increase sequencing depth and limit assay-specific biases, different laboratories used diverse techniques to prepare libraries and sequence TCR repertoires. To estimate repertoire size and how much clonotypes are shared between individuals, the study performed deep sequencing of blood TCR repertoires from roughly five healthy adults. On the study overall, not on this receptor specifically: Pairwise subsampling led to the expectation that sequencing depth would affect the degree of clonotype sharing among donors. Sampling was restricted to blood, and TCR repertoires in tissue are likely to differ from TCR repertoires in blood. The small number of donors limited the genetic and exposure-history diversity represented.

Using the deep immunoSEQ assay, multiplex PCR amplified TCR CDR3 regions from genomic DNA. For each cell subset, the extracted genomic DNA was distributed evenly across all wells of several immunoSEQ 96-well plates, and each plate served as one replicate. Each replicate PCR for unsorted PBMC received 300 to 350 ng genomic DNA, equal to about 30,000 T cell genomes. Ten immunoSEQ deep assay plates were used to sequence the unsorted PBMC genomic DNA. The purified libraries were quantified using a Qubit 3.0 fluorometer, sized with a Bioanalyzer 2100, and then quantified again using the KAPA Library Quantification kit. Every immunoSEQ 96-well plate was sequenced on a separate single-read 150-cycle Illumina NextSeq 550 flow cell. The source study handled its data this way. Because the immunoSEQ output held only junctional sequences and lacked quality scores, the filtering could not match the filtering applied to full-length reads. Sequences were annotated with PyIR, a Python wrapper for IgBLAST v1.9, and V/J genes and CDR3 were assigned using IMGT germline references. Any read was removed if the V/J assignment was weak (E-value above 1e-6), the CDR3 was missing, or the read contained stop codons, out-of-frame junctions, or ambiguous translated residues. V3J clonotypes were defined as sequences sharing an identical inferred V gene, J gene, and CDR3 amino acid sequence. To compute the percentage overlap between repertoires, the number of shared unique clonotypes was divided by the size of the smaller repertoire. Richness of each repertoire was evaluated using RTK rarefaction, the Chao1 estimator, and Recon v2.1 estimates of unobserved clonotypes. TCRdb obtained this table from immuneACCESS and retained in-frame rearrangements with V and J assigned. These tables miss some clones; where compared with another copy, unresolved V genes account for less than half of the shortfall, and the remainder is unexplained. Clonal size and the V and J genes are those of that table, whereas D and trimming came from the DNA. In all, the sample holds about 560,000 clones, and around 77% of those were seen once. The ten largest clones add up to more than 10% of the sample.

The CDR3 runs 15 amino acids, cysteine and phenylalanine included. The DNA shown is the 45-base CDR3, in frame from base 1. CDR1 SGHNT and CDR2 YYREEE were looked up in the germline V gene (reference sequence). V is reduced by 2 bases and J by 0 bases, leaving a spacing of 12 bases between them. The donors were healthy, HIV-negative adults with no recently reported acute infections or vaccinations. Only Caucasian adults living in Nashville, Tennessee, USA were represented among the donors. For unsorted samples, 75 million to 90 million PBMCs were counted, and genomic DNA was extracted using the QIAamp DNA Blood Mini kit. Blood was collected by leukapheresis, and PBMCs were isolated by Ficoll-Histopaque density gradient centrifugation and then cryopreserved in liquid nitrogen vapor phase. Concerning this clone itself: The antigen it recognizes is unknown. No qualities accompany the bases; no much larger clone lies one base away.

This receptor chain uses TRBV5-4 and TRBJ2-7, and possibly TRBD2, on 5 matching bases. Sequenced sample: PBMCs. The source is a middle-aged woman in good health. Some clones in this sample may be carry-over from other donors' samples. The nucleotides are TGTGCCAGCAGCTTAACTACCGGGGTCTCCTACGAGCAGTACTTC. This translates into CASSLTTGVSYEQYF.